This TCR beta chain was documented in a study of blood T cell repertoires in COVID-19. Sequencing used immunoSEQ multiplex PCR; TCRdb keeps in-frame clones, though not all of them. The sample lists nearly 250,000 clones, 86% seen once, with roughly 6.2% in the top ten. The sequencing sample was made of peripheral blood. This receptor was identified in a woman older than 75 with COVID-19, enrolled during active disease.

This CDR3 reads CASTAGGYSNQPQHF. Here the CDR3 DNA reads TGTGCCAGTACAGCGGGGGGATATAGCAATCAGCCCCAGCATTTT. The rearrangement joins TRBV19 to TRBJ1-5; D possibly corresponds to TRBD1 (5 bases). Trimming pared 7 bases from V and 0 bases from J, leaving 13 bases between. The CDR3 sequence is 15 residues long. Germline CDR1 LNHDA, CDR2 SQIVND (reference sequence).